This T cell receptor (beta chain) emerged from a study of blood T cell repertoires in COVID-19. CDR3 length equals 15 residues. CDR1 SGDLS and CDR2 YYNGEE come from the germline V gene. Trimming cost V 3 bases and J 7 bases; bases outside gene matches: 8. Followed over time, Seattle patients had been enrolled while infection was active. Clones were sequenced by immunoSEQ multiplex PCR, and TCRdb holds only the in-frame ones, with some missing. The sample records about 160,000 clones, around 85% being singletons. This clone appeared a few times. Sample: peripheral blood. The genes are TRBV9 and TRBJ1-5; TRBD1 agrees at 9 bases. This clonotype originated in a man aged 80 or over with COVID-19, enrolled during active disease. CDR3 in amino acids: CASSGGTGYRQPQHF. CDR3 nucleotide sequence: TGTGCCAGCAGCGGGGGGACAGGGTATCGACAGCCCCAGCATTTT.